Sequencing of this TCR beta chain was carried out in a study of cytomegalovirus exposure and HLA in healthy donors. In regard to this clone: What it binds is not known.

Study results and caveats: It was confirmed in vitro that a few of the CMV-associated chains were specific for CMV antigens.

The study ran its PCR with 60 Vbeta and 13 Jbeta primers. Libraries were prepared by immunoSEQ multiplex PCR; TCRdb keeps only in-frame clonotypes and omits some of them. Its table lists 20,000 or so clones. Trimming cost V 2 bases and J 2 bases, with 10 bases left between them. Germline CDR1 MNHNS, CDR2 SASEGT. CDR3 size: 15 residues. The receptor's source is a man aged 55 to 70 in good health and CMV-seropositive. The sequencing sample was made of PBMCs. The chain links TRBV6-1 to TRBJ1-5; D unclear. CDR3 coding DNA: TGTGCCAGCAGTGAAACCGGTAGAGGCAATCAGCCCCAGCATTTT. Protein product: CASSETGRGNQPQHF.